This TCR beta chain was sequenced during a study of human T cells and chemical hapten exposure. The overall study: Patch tests containing 0.01% DPC, applied to the upper back, were read at 6 days.

As to this clonotype: Its antigen is undetermined.

The germline CDR1 and CDR2 sequences are SGHTA and FQGNSA. Trimming took off 7 bases at V and 10 bases at J, with 17 bases between the two ends. This CDR3 has 13 amino acids. Time point denoted: patch test 3, about 24 weeks after DPC sensitization. This sample's treatment: therapeutic diphenylcyclopropenone sensitization with weekly scalp DPC. Broader study findings: Sensitizing with DPC caused no change in TCRs above 1 in 1000 frequency. The immune response of these alopecia patients might not match healthy individuals'.

TCRdb redid the calling of the RACE reads with MiXCR, one entry per CDR3 protein. The repertoire holds 80,000 to 100,000 distinct CDR3 sequences, with about 10% as singletons. The starting material was whole blood, obtained in connection with sensitization to the hapten diphenylcyclopropenone (DPC). The chain uses TRBV7-2 and TRBJ2-1; D gene unclear. This TCR was recovered from a woman in her forties or fifties with alopecia areata. Some clones in this sample may be carry-over from other donors' samples. CDR3 sequence: CASTLYTGGEQFF. The CDR3 DNA reads as TGTGCCAGCACCTTGTACACGGGCGGCGAGCAGTTCTTC.